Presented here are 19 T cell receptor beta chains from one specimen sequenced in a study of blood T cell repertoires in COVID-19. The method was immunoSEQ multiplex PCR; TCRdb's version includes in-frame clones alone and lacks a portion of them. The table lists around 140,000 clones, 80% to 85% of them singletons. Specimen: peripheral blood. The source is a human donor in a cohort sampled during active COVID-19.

The CDR3 loop reads CASSEAGNYGYTF. Here the CDR3 DNA reads TGTGCCAGCAGTGAAGCGGGCAACTATGGCTACACCTTC. The chain has TRBV6-1 and TRBJ1-2; D unresolved. The V end was cut by 0 bases, the J end by 2 bases, with 4 bases between. CDR3 length: 13 amino acids. The germline V gene encodes CDR1 MNHNS and CDR2 SASEGT.

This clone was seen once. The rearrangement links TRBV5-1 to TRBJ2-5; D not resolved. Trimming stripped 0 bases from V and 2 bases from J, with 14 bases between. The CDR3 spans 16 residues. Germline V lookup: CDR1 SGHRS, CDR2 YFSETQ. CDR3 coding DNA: TGCGCCAGCAGCTTGGCCCCGACTTGGCAACAAGAGACCCAGTACTTC. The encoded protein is CASSLAPTWQQETQYF.

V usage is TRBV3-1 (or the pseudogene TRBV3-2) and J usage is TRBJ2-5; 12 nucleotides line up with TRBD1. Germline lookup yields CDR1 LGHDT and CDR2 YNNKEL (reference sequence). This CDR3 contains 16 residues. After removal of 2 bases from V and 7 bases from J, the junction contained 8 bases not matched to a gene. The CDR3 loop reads CASSQSSGTGGGTQYF. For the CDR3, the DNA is TGTGCCAGCAGCCAATCCTCAGGGACAGGGGGCGGGACCCAGTACTTC.

The CDR3 protein is CASSTTGGAYNEQFF. CDR3 DNA sequence: TGTGCCAGCAGTACGACAGGGGGCGCCTACAATGAGCAGTTCTTC. The V call is TRBV6-2 or TRBV6-3, the J call TRBJ2-1, with 10 bases matching TRBD1. Germline V gene lookup returns CDR1 MNHEY and CDR2 SVGEGT. There are 15 residues in the CDR3. The V gene end was trimmed by 5 bases and the J gene end by 2 bases; junction bases not matched to a gene: 3.

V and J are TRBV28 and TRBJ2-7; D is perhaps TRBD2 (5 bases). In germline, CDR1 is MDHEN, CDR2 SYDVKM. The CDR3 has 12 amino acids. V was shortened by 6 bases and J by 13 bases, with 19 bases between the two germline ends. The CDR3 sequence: CASSSVDRSAYF. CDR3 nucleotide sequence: TGTGCCAGCAGCTCCGTCGACCGTAGCGCCTACTTC. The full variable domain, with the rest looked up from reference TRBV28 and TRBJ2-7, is DVKVTQSSRYLVKRTGEKVFLECVQDMDHENMFWYRQDPGLGLRLIYFSYDVKMKEKGDIPEGYSVSREKKERFSLILESASTNQTSMYLCASSSVDRSAYFGPGTRLTVT.

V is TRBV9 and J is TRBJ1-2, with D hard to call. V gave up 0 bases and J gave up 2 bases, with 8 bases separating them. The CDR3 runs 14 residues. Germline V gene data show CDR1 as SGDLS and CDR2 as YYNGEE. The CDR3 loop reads CASSVESGNYGYTF. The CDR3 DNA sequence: TGTGCCAGCAGCGTAGAGTCAGGCAACTATGGCTACACCTTC.

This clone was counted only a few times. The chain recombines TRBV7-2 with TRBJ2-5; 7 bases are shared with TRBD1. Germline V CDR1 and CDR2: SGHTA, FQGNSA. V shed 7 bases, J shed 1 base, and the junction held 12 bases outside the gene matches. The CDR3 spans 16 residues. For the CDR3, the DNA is TGTGCCAGCACCCTGTCGAGGGCAGGGGGCCAAGAGACCCAGTACTTC. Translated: CASTLSRAGGQETQYF.

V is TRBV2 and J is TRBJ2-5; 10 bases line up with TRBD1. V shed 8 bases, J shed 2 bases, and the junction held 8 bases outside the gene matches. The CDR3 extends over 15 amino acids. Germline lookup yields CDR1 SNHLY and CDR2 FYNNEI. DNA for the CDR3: TGTGCCAGCGCTAGACAGGGGGCCGTTCAAGAGACCCAGTACTTC. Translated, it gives CASARQGAVQETQYF.

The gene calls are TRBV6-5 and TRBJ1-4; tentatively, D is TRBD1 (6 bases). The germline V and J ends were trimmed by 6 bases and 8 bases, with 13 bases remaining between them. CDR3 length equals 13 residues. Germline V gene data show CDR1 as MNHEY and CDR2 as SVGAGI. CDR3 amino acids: CASRGAGAEKLFF. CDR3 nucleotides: TGTGCCAGCAGGGGCGCGGGGGCCGAAAAACTGTTTTTT.

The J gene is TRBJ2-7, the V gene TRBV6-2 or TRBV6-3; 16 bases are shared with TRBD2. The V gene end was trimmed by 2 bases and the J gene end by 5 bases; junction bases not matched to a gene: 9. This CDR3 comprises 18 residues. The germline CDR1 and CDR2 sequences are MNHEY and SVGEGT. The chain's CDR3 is CASSYPPGLAGGPHEQYF. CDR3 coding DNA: TGTGCCAGCAGTTACCCGCCGGGACTAGCGGGAGGGCCCCACGAGCAGTACTTC.

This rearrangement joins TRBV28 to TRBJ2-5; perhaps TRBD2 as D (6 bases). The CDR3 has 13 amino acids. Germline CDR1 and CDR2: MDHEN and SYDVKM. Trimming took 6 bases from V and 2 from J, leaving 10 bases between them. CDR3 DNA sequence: TGTGCCAGCAGCGTAGCGGCGCAAGAGACCCAGTACTTC. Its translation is CASSVAAQETQYF.

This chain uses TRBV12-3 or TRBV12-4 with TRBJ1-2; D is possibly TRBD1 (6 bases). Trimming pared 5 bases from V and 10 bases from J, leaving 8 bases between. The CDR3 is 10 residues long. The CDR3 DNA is TGTGCCAGCAGTCAGGGGCCCTACACCTTC. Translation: CASSQGPYTF.

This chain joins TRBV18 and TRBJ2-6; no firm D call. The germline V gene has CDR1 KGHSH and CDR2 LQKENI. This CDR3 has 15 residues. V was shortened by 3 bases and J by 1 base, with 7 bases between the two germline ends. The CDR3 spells CASSPLSSGANVLTF. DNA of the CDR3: TGTGCCAGCTCACCCTTGTCGTCTGGGGCCAACGTCCTGACTTTC.

CDR3 sequence reads: CASSPEGWYQPQHF. The DNA for the CDR3 is TGTGCCAGCTCACCAGAGGGATGGTATCAGCCCCAGCATTTT. V is TRBV18 and J is TRBJ1-5; no clear D gene. From germline, CDR1 is KGHSH and CDR2 LQKENI. V lost 2 bases, J lost 5 bases, and 10 bases lay in between. The CDR3 is made up of 14 amino acids.

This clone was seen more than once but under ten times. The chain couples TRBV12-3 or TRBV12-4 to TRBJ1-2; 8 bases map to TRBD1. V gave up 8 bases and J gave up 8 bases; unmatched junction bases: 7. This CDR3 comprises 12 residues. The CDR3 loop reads CASQDRVYGYTF. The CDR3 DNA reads TGTGCCAGCCAGGACAGGGTTTACGGCTACACCTTC.

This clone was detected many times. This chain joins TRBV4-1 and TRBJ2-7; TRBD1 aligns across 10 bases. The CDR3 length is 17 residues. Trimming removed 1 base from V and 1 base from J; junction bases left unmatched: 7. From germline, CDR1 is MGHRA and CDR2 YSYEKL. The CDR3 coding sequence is TGCGCCAGCAGCCAAGGGTGGGGACAGGGGTTTTCCTACGAGCAGTACTTC. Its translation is CASSQGWGQGFSYEQYF.

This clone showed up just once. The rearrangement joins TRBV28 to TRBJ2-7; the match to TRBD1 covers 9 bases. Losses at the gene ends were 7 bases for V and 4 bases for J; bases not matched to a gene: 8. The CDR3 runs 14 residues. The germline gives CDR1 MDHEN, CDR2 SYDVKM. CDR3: CASTTGTGRYEQYF. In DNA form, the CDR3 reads TGTGCCAGCACCACGGGGACAGGGAGGTACGAGCAGTACTTC.

As DNA, the CDR3 is TGTGCCAGCCGAGCCGGACAGGGAACCTACGAGCAGTACTTC. This encodes CASRAGQGTYEQYF. The chain uses TRBV18 and TRBJ2-7; TRBD1 aligns across 8 bases. Losses at the gene ends were 8 bases for V and 2 bases for J; bases not matched to a gene: 8. Germline V lookup: CDR1 KGHSH, CDR2 LQKENI. This CDR3 has 14 residues.

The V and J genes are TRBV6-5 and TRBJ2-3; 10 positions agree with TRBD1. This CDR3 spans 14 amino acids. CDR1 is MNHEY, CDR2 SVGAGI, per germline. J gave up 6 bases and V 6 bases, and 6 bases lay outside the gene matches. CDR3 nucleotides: TGTGCCAGCAGCAGACAGGGGGCCATGGATACGCAGTATTTT. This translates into CASSRQGAMDTQYF.